This T cell receptor beta chain was found in a study of shared clonotypes between healthy human individuals. Study as a whole: Each donor's CD8 memory used one plate, CD8 naive two, each CD4 subset three. Study findings and constraints: Sharing across four donors was seen in roughly 5% of naive CD4 clonotypes. Unshared clonotypes carried lower generation probabilities than those common to all four donors.

V dropped 6 bases and J dropped 0 bases, with 10 bases sitting between them. CDR3 length equals 14 residues. Germline V lookup: CDR1 SGHTS, CDR2 YDEGEE. TCRdb keeps only in-frame clones here, not all; method: immunoSEQ multiplex PCR. The table has roughly 2 million clones, 85% to 95% seen once. As to this clone: Its target is unknown.

The sequence came from a man younger than 35 in good health. The rearrangement joins TRBV5-8 to TRBJ2-1; unclear D gene. Material for sequencing was naive CD4+ T cells sorted from blood. Subset defined: CD45RA+ positively selected. This chain's CDR3 is CASTKSPSYNEQFF. The DNA of the CDR3 is TGTGCCAGCACCAAGTCGCCCTCCTACAATGAGCAGTTCTTC.